The present TCR beta chain was sequenced within a study of identical twins. Overall study results and limits: Twin pairs' shared out-of-frame alpha sequences were enriched in low generation probability.

TCRdb reanalysed the 5' RACE reads using MiXCR and keeps one entry per CDR3 protein. Of roughly 720,000 distinct CDR3 sequences listed, 15% to 20% were seen once; the top ten hold around 12%. This CDR3 region has 14 residues. V gave up 4 bases and J gave up 5 bases, with 17 bases separating them. Germline assignment: CDR1 SQVTM and CDR2 ANQGSEA. The table lists this clonotype with a few counts. Antigen: not known. The same sample was also studied in work on T cells expressing NK-cell markers.

The sample comprised PBMCs. The sequence was collected from a woman between 18 and 29 years old in good health. The chain combines TRBV29-1 with TRBJ2-5, with a possible D match to TRBD1 (6 bases). CDR3 sequence reads: CSVAGTLGRETQYF. In nucleotides, the CDR3 is TGCAGCGTTGCCGGGACACTCGGGCGGGAGACCCAGTACTTC.